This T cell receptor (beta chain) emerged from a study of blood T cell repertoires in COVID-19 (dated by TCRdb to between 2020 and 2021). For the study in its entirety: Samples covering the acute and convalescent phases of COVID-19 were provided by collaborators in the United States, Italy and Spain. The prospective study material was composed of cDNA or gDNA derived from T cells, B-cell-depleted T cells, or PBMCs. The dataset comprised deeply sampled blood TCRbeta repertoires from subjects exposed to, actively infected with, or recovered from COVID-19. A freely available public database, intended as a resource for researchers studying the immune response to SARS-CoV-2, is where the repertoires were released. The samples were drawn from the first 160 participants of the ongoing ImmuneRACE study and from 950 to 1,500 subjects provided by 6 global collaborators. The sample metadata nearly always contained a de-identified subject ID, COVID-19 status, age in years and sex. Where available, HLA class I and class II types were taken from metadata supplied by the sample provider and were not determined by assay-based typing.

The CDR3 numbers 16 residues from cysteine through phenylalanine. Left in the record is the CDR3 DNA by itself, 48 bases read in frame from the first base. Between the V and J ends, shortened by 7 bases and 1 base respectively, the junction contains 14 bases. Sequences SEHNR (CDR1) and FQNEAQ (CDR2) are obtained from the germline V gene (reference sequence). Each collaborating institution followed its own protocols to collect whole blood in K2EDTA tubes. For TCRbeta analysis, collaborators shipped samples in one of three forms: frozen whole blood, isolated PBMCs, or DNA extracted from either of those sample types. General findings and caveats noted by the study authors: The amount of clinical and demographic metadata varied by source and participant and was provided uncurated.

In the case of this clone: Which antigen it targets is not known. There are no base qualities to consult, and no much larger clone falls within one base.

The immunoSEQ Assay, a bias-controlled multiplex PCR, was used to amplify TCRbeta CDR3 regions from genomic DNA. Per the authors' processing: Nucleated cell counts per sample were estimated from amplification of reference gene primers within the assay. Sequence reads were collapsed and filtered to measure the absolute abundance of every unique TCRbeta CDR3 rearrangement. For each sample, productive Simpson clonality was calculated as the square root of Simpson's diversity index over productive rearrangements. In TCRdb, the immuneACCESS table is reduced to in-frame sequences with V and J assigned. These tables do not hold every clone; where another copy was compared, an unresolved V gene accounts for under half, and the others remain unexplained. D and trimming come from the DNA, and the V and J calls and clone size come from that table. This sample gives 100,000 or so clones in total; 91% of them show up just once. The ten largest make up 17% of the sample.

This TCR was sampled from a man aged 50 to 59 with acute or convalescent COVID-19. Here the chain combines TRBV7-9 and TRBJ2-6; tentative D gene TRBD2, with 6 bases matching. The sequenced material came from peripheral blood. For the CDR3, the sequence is CASIIAVTSGANVLTF. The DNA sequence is TGTGCCAGCATAATAGCGGTGACATCTGGGGCCAACGTCCTGACTTTC.